The TCR beta chain described here comes from a study of T cell responses to AZD1222 COVID-19 vaccine. Measured with immunoSEQ multiplex PCR; TCRdb has only the in-frame clones, and not every one. The sample records 130,000 to 150,000 clones, roughly 90% being singletons. This TCR was sampled from an adult who received the AZD1222 COVID-19 vaccine. The specimen comprised peripheral blood, sampled 28 days after the second AZD1222 dose.

CDR3 DNA sequence: TGTGCCAGCAGTGACCCGGGACTAGCGGGAGGGAATGAGCAGTTCTTC. This gives the protein CASSDPGLAGGNEQFF. The chain recombines TRBV6-1 with TRBJ2-1; TRBD2 matches at 16 bases. This CDR3 spans 16 amino acids. J was trimmed by 7 bases and V by 3 bases; bases with no gene match: 3. CDR1 is MNHNS and CDR2 is SASEGT in the germline V gene.